The 8 T cell receptor beta chains given below trace back to one sample, sequenced in a study of regulatory T cells in long-lasting Graves disease. Described time point: newly diagnosed GD, antithyroid drugs for less than 3 months. Preparation of the TCR library used RNA extracted from PBMCs. Building the TCR beta libraries relied on iRepertoire HTBI primers, and CDR3 regions underwent Arm-PCR. One entry per CDR3 protein results from TCRdb running MiXCR on the multiplex PCR reads. The data hold around 400,000 distinct CDR3 sequences, with 15% observed a single time. The data were also submitted as part of a second study, on T cells in Graves' hyperthyroidism and ophthalmopathy.

This sample comprised peripheral blood mononuclear cells (PBMCs), obtained at new diagnosis, from a patient treated with antithyroid drugs. These receptor sequences come from a woman between 40 and 55 years old with Graves disease.

J is TRBJ2-1 and V is TRBV20-1; 13 bases map to TRBD2. Trimming removed 0 bases from V and 9 bases from J; junction bases left unmatched: 14. The V gene's germline CDR1 is DFQATT and CDR2 SNEGSKA (reference sequence). CDR3 length equals 18 residues. The DNA of the CDR3 is TGCAGTGCTAGAGATCTGAGGACTAGCGGGAGCCTCAGTGGTGAGCAGTTCTTC. Its protein is CSARDLRTSGSLSGEQFF.

Notes on this clonotype: Being one base from a much bigger clone, this may be a read error. The chain joins TRBV5-1 to TRBJ2-3, with D maybe TRBD2 (6 bases). From germline, CDR1 is SGHRS and CDR2 YFSETQ. Trimming took off 4 bases at V and 8 bases at J, with 17 bases between the two ends. CDR3 size: 14 residues. CDR3 in amino acids: CASSPTLAAATQYF. For the CDR3, the DNA is TGCGCCAGCAGCCCTACCTTAGCGGCAGCTACGCAGTATTTT.

The V call is TRBV6-1, the J call TRBJ2-7; the D gene is possibly TRBD1 (6 bases). The CDR3 consists of 16 residues. V was shortened by 6 bases and J by 2 bases, with 20 bases between the two germline ends. The V gene's germline CDR1 is MNHNS and CDR2 SASEGT. CDR3 sequence reads: CASRIAGAHRPYEQYF. The CDR3, as DNA: TGTGCCAGCAGAATTGCAGGGGCGCACCGGCCCTACGAGCAGTACTTC.

This clonotype appeared a few times. J is TRBJ1-1 and V is TRBV14, with 8 nucleotides matching TRBD1. Germline V gene lookup returns CDR1 SGHDN and CDR2 FVKESK. This CDR3 has 15 residues. V lost 4 bases, J lost 2 bases, and 6 bases stayed unmatched. CDR3 sequence (DNA): TGTGCCAGCAGCCCCCGGACAGGGACCAACACTGAAGCTTTCTTT. It specifies CASSPRTGTNTEAFF. Drawing the rest from reference TRBV14 and TRBJ1-1, the complete variable domain is EAGVTQFPSHSVIEKGQTVTLRCDPISGHDNLYWYRRVMGKEIKFLLHFVKESKQDESGMPNNRFLAERTGGTYSTLKVQPAELEDSGVYFCASSPRTGTNTEAFFGQGTRLTVV.

There are a few counts of this clonotype. This chain joins TRBV18 and TRBJ1-6; possibly TRBD1 for D (5 bases). From germline, CDR1 is KGHSH and CDR2 LQKENI. V gave up 2 bases and J gave up 10 bases, with 15 bases separating them. CDR3 length: 15 amino acids. The CDR3 coding sequence is TGTGCCAGCTCACCAACAGGCGCGGAAATATCACCCCTCCACTTT. This translates into CASSPTGAEISPLHF.

Concerning this clonotype itself: The germline gene is not matched at one end of the junction; a read error may be the cause. CDR3 in amino acids: CTTRGTGLTDTQYF. The CDR3 bases are TGTACCACCAGGGGGACAGGGCTTACAGATACGCAGTATTTT. The gene calls are TRBV24-1 and TRBJ2-3, with 9 bases aligning to TRBD1. The length of the CDR3 is 14 residues. Germline assignment: CDR1 KGHDR and CDR2 SFDVKD.

This clonotype was seen many times. J is TRBJ1-5 and V is TRBV28; no clear D. The CDR3 has 19 residues. V was trimmed by 1 base and J by 1 base, leaving 20 bases between them. Germline V lookup: CDR1 MDHEN, CDR2 SYDVKM. CDR3 nucleotides: TGTGCCAGCAGTTTATTTGAAGAGTGGAGTATATTGAGCAATCAGCCCCAGCATTTT. Protein sequence: CASSLFEEWSILSNQPQHF.

This clonotype was recorded a few times. V and J are TRBV7-3 and TRBJ2-3; TRBD1 agrees at 11 bases. CDR1 is SGHTA, CDR2 FQGTGA, per germline. V was pared by 0 bases and J by 8 bases, with 4 bases of the junction left unmatched. The CDR3 has 15 residues. The CDR3 region is CASSLTGTGGGTQYF. CDR3 nucleotides: TGTGCCAGCAGCTTAACGGGGACAGGGGGAGGTACGCAGTATTTT. Together with reference TRBV7-3 and TRBJ2-3, the CDR3 gives the full variable domain: GAGVSQTPSNKVTEKGKYVELRCDPISGHTALYWYRQSLGQGPEFLIYFQGTGAADDSGLPNDRFFAVRPEGSVSTLKIQRTERGDSAVYLCASSLTGTGGGTQYFGPGTRLTVL.